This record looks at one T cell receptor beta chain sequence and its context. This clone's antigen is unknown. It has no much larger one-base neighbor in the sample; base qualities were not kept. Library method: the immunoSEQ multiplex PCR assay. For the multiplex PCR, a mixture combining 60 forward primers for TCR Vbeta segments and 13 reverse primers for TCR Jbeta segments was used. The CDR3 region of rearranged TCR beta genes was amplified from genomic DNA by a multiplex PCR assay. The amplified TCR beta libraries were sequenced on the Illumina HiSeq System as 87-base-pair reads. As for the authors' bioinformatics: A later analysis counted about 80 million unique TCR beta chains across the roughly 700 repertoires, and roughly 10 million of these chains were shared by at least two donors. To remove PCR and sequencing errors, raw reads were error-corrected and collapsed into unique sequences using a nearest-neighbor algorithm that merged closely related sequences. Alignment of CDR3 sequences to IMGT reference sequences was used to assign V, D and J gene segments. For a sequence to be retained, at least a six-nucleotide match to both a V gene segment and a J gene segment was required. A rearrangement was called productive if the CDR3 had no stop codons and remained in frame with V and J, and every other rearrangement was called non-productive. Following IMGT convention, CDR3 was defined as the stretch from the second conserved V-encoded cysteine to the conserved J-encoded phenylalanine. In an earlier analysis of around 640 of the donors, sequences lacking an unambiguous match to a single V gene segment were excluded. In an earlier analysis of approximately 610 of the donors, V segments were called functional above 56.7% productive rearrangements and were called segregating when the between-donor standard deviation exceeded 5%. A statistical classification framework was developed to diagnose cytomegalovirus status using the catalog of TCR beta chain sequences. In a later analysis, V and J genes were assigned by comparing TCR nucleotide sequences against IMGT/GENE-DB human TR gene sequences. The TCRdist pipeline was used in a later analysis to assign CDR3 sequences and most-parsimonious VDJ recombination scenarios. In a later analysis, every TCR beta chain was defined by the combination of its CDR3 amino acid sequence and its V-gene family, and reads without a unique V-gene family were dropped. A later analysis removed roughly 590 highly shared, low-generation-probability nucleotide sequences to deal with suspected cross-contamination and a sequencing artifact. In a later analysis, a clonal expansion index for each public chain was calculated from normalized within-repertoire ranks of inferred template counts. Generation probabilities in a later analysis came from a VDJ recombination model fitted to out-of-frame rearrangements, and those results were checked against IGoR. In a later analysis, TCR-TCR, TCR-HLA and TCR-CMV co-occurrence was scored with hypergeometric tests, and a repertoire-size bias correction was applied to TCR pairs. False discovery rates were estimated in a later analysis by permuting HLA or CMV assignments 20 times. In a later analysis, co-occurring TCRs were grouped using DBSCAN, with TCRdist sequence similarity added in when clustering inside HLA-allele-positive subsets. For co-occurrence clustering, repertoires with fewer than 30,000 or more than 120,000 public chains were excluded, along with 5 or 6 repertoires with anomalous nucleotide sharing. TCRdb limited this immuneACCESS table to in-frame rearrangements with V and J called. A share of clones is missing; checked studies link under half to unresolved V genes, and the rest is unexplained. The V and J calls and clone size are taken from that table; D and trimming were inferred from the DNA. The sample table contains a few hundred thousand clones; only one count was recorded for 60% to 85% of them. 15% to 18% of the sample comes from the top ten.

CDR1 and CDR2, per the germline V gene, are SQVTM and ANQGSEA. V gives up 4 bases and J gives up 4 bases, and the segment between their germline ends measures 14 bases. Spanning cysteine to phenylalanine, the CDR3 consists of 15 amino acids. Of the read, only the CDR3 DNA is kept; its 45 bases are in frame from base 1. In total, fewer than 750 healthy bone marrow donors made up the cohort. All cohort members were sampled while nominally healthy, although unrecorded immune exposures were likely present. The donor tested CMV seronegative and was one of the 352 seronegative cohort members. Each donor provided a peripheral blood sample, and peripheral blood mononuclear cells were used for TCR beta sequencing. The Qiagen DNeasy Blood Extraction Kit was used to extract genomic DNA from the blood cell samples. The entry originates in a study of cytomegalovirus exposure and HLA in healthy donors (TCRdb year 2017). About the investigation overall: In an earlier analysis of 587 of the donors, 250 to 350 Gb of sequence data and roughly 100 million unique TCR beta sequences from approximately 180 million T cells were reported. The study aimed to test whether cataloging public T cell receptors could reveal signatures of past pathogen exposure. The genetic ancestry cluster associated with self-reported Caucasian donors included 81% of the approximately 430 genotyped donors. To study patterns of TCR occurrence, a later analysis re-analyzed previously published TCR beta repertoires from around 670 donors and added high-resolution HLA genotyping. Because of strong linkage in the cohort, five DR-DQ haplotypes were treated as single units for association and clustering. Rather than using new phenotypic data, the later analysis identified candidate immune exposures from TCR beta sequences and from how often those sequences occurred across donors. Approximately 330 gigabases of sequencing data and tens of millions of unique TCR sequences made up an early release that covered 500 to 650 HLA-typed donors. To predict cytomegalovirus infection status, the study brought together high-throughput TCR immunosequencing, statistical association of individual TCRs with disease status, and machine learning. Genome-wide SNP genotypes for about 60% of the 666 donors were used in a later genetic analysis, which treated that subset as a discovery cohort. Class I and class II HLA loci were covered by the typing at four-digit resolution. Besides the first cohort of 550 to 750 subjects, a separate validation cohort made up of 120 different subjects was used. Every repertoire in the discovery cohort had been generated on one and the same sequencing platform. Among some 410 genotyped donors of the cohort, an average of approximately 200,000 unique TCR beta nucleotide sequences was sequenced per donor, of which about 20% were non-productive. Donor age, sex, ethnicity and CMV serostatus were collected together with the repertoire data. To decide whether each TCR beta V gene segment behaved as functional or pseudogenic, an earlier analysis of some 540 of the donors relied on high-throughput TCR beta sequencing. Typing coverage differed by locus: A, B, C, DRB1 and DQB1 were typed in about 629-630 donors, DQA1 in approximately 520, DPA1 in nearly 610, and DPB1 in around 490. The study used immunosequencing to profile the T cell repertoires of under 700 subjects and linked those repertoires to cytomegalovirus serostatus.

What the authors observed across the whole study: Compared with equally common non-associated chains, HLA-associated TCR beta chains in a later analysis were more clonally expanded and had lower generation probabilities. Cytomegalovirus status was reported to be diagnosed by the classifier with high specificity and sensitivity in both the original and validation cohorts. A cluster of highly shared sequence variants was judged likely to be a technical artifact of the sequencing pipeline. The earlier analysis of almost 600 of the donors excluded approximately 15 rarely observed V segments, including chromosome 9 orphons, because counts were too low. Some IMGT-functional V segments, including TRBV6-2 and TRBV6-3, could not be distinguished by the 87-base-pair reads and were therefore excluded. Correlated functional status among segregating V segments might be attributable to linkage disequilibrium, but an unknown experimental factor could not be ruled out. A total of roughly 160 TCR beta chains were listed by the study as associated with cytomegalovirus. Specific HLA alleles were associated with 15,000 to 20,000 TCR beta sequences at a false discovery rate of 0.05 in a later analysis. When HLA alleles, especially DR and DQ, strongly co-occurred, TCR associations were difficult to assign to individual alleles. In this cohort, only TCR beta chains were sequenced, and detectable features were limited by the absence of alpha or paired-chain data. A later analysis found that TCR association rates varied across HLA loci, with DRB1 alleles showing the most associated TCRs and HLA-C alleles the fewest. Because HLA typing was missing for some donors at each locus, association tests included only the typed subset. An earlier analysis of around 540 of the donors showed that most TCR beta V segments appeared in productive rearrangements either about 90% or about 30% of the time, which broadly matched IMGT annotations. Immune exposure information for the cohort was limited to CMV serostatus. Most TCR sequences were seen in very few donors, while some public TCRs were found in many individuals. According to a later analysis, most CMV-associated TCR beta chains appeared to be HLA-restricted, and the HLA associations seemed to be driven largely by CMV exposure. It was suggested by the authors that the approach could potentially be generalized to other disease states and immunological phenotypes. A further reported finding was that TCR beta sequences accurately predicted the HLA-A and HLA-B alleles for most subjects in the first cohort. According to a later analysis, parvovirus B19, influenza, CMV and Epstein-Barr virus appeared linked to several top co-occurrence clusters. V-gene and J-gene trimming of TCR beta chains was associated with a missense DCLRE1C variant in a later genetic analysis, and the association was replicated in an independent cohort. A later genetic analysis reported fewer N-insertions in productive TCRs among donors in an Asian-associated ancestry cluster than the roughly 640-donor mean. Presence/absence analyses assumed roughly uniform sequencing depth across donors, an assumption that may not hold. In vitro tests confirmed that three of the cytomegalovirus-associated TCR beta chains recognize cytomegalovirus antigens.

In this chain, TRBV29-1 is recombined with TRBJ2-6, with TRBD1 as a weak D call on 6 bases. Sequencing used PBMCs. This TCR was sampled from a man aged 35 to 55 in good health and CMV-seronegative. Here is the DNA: TGCAGCGTTGTAGGGGGTCCCACCGGGGCCAACGTCCTGACTTTC. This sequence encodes CSVVGGPTGANVLTF.